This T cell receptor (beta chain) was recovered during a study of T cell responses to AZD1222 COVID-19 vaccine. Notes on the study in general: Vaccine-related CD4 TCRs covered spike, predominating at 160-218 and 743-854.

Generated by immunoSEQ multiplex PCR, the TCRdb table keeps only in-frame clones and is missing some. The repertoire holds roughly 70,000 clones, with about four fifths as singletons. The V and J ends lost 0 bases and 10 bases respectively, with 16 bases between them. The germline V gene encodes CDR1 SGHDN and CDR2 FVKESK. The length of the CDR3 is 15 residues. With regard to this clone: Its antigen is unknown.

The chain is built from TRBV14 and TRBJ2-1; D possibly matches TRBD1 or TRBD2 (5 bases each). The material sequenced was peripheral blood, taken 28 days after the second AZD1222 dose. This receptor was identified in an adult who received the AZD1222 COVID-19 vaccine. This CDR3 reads CASSQDGGSWGEQFF. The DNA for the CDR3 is TGTGCCAGCAGCCAAGATGGCGGCTCCTGGGGGGAGCAGTTCTTC.